This entry features one T cell receptor (beta chain) sequence. The entry originates in a study of T cells in Graves' hyperthyroidism and ophthalmopathy. It was RNA transcripts that yielded the amplified TCR beta CDR3 regions. With the HTBI primer set, the TCR CDR3 went through a first round of RT-PCR. TCRdb redid the calling of the multiplex PCR reads with MiXCR, one entry per CDR3 protein. The table records roughly 700,000 distinct CDR3 sequences, 30% to 40% of them present only once. Germline CDR1 and CDR2: SGHRS and YFSETQ. The CDR3 has 15 amino acids. The V gene lost 4 bases and the J gene lost 11 bases, with 22 bases spanning the gap. Newly diagnosed hyperthyroidism patients aged 18 to 65 years had disease lasting under 2 months. On the basis of clinical symptoms, serum thyroxine and TRAb, thyroid ultrasound and orbital computed tomography, diagnoses were made. PBMCs stemmed from over 7.5 ml fresh peripheral blood.

This sequence joins TRBV5-1 and TRBJ1-5, with D perhaps TRBD1 (6 bases). The sequence was collected from a woman in her thirties or forties with Graves' hyperthyroidism. The sample was blood. CDR3 region: CASSPGPGAKKAQHF. Written as DNA, the CDR3 is TGCGCCAGCAGCCCGGGGCCGGGGGCGAAGAAGGCCCAGCATTTT.